Included here is one TCR beta chain sequence, with context. This record comes from a study of blood T cell repertoires in COVID-19. Across the study: Researchers got acute and convalescent COVID-19 samples from the United States, Italy and Spain.

V lost 8 bases to trimming and J lost 2 bases; unmatched junction nucleotides: 7. Germline V gene data show CDR1 as SGHAT and CDR2 as FQNNGV. CDR3 size: 14 residues. Per the original methods: Reference gene primer amplification gave nucleated cell count estimates. The repertoire was sequenced with immunoSEQ multiplex PCR; TCRdb's copy has only in-frame clones and lacks some. V, J and clone size reflect that table, while D and trimming were determined from the DNA. The sample gives 40,000 to 50,000 clones, about 89% of which show up once; around 2.2% is in the top ten. The sequenced sample consisted of peripheral blood. V usage is TRBV11-2 and J usage is TRBJ1-2; 8 bases fit TRBD1. The sequence was obtained from a woman older than 75 with COVID-19, enrolled during active disease. The CDR3 loop is CASGDRGTNYGYTF. The CDR3 DNA reads as TGTGCCAGCGGTGACAGGGGCACCAACTATGGCTACACCTTC.